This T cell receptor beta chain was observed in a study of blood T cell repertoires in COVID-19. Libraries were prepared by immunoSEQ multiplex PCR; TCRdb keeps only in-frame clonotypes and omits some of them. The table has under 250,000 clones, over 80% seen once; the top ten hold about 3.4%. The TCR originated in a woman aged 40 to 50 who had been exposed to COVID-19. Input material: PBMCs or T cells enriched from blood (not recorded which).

The CDR3 nucleotides are TGTGCCATCAGTGTCAGGGGGATAGTCGGCTCTGGGGCCAACGTCCTGACTTTC. Its protein product is CAISVRGIVGSGANVLTF. The rearrangement uses TRBV10-3 and TRBJ2-6, with TRBD1 identical over 7 bases. Germline loops: CDR1 ENHRY, CDR2 SYGVKD. CDR3 length: 18 amino acids. The V segment lost 4 bases and the J segment 0 bases; nucleotides outside the gene matches: 9.